This entry concerns a single TCR beta chain. Its cognate antigen is unknown. Patients with ophthalmopathy all had a Clinical Activity Score of at least 3, a NOSPECS grade of at least 4 and duration under 3 months. Uncontrolled infections, other autoimmune diseases, pregnancy or lactation led to exclusion of patients. CDR1 is LNHDA, CDR2 SQIVND, per germline (reference sequence). The V gene end was trimmed by 3 bases and the J gene end by 2 bases; junction bases not matched to a gene: 7. This CDR3 has 15 residues. This sample is drawn from a study of T cells in Graves' hyperthyroidism and ophthalmopathy. Regarding the study as a whole: Ophthalmopathy and stable hyperthyroidism were separated by a 13 V-J model. Most clonotypes that expanded in the thyroid above 0.001 also showed up in blood.

RNA transcripts served as the template for amplifying TCR beta CDR3 regions. A set of HTBI primers served as the primers for a first-round RT-PCR of the TCR CDR3. Each CDR3 protein gets one entry after TCRdb re-called the multiplex PCR reads with MiXCR. The sample shows around 250,000 distinct CDR3 sequences, roughly 22% of them seen only once. The TCR was taken from a middle-aged woman with Graves' ophthalmopathy. Sequenced material: blood. The chain carries TRBV19 and TRBJ2-7; TRBD2 aligns across 7 bases. In nucleotides, the CDR3 is TGTGCCAGTAGTATTGGGTCTAGCGGCACCTACGAGCAGTACTTC. The encoded protein is CASSIGSSGTYEQYF.